This T cell receptor beta chain came from a study of radiation and T cells in renal cell carcinoma. Study outcomes and limitations: From baseline, blood top tumor clonotypes peaked at 2 weeks post-radiation. Pretreatment tumor biopsies were lacking, so baseline clonotypes are unknown.

The germline CDR1 and CDR2 sequences are LNHDA and SQIVND (reference sequence). The CDR3 consists of 15 residues. Trimming removed 5 bases from V and 0 bases from J; junction bases left unmatched: 5. Indicated time point: blood 2 weeks post-SBRT. Stated treatment: 15 Gy SBRT to primary tumor, nephrectomy 4 weeks later. After SBRT, blood was collected at 2 and 4 weeks, plus baseline. The tumor was a clear cell renal cell carcinoma. Assay: immunoSEQ multiplex PCR; the TCRdb copy retains only in-frame clones and omits some. The table shows 100,000 to 150,000 clones, with around 82% occurring only once. For this clone: The antigen is not known.

The chain uses TRBV19 and TRBJ1-1; 8 nucleotides match TRBD1. Material: blood, obtained from a patient whose treatment included radiotherapy and nephrectomy. This receptor was taken from a man aged 45-60 years with renal cell carcinoma. In DNA form, the CDR3 reads TGTGCCAGTAGTTGGGGACAGGATATGAACACTGAAGCTTTCTTT. Its protein product is CASSWGQDMNTEAFF.